This passage covers 14 T cell receptor beta chains from one sample sequenced in a study of T cells after yellow fever vaccination. TCRdb reanalysed the 5' RACE reads using MiXCR and keeps one entry per CDR3 protein. The repertoire holds about 630,000 distinct CDR3 sequences, with roughly 12% as singletons. Sequencing was performed on PBMCs, taken on the day of the yellow fever booster vaccination. The source of these receptors is a man in his thirties or forties who received the YFV17D yellow fever vaccine.

The V call is TRBV7-2, the J call TRBJ2-2, with D tentatively TRBD2 (5 bases). V was clipped by 1 base and J by 8 bases, with 14 bases between them. The germline V gene encodes CDR1 SGHTA and CDR2 FQGNSA. CDR3 size: 15 residues. The chain's CDR3 is CASSLDERQAGELFF. CDR3 in DNA: TGTGCCAGCAGCTTAGACGAGCGGCAAGCGGGGGAGCTGTTTTTT.

The sample holds many counts of this clonotype. This sequence joins TRBV7-9 and TRBJ2-3; 7 bases are a match to TRBD2. The V and J ends lost 3 bases and 1 base, in that order; junction bases with no gene match: 4. The germline CDR1 and CDR2 sequences are SEHNR and FQNEAQ (reference sequence). The CDR3 sequence is 15 residues long. DNA for the CDR3: TGTGCCAGCAGCTTTAGCGGGTCCGGCACAGATACGCAGTATTTT. Translated, it gives CASSFSGSGTDTQYF.

V usage is TRBV7-2 and J usage is TRBJ2-3; D unresolved. This CDR3 has 13 amino acids. CDR1 SGHTA and CDR2 FQGNSA come from the germline V gene. V lost 3 bases and J 5 bases, leaving 9 bases between the germline ends. This chain's CDR3 is CASSFQVVDTQYF. The CDR3 DNA is TGTGCCAGCAGCTTCCAGGTGGTAGATACGCAGTATTTT.

There are a few counts of this clonotype. The rearrangement uses TRBV7-8 and TRBJ1-6; a possible D gene is TRBD1 (6 bases). Germline CDR1 and CDR2: SGHVS and FQNEAQ. CDR3 length: 15 amino acids. V was trimmed by 3 bases and J by 7 bases, leaving 13 bases between them. In DNA form, the CDR3 reads TGTGCCAGCAGCTTCGCCGGGACATACAATTCACCCCTCCACTTT. This translates into CASSFAGTYNSPLHF.

This sequence joins TRBV19 and TRBJ1-2; D is ambiguous. In germline, CDR1 is LNHDA, CDR2 SQIVND (reference sequence). V lost 6 bases to trimming and J lost 1 base, with 9 bases between them. This CDR3 region has 13 residues. In DNA form, the CDR3 reads TGTGCCAGTAGGGCAACCGATAACTATGGCTACACCTTC. Protein: CASRATDNYGYTF.

In this sample, this clonotype turned up a few times. The rearrangement uses TRBV28 and TRBJ2-1; 12 bases are a match to TRBD2. V lost 5 bases to trimming and J lost 8 bases; unmatched junction nucleotides: 7. Germline values: CDR1 MDHEN, CDR2 SYDVKM. This CDR3 is 15 amino acids long. The CDR3 nucleotides are TGTGCCAGCAGTCCTTGGACTAGCGGGAACCATGAGCAGTTCTTC. Translated, it gives CASSPWTSGNHEQFF.

In this sample, this clonotype turned up a few times. The chain couples TRBV24-1 to TRBJ1-1; perhaps TRBD1 as D (5 bases). From germline, CDR1 is KGHDR and CDR2 SFDVKD. The CDR3 length is 15 residues. Trimming removed 7 bases at V and 0 bases at J, with 14 bases between. CDR3 residues: CATRRGDFMNTEAFF. The CDR3 coding sequence is TGTGCCACCAGGAGAGGGGACTTCATGAACACTGAAGCTTTCTTT.

J is TRBJ2-1 and V is TRBV6-2 or TRBV6-3; 10 bases map to TRBD2. CDR1 and CDR2 (germline): MNHEY, SVGEGT. Losses at the gene ends were 8 bases for V and 9 bases for J; bases not matched to a gene: 7. This CDR3 is 13 amino acids long. The DNA for the CDR3 is TGTGCCAGCGCTAGCGGGAGTCGCGGTGAGCAGTTCTTC. Protein sequence: CASASGSRGEQFF.

The chain joins TRBV7-2 to TRBJ2-3; tentatively, D is TRBD2 (6 bases). Trimming took 2 bases from V and 0 from J, leaving 12 bases between them. This CDR3 is built from 16 residues. Per the germline V gene, CDR1 is SGHTA and CDR2 is FQGNSA. CDR3 region: CASSLRFGTSTDTQYF. CDR3 bases: TGTGCCAGCAGCTTAAGGTTCGGGACTAGCACAGATACGCAGTATTTT. The full variable domain, with the rest looked up from reference TRBV7-2 and TRBJ2-3, is GAGVSQSPSNKVTEKGKDVELRCDPISGHTALYWYRQSLGQGLEFLIYFQGNSAPDKSGLPSDRFSAERTGGSVSTLTIQRTQQEDSAVYLCASSLRFGTSTDTQYFGPGTRLTVL.

This clonotype was seen more than once but under ten times. The gene calls are TRBV7-9 and TRBJ1-6; 7 nucleotides agree with TRBD1. Unmatched junction bases numbered 0, after V lost 5 bases and J lost 8 bases. In germline, CDR1 is SEHNR, CDR2 FQNEAQ (reference sequence). The CDR3 loop spans 12 amino acids. CDR3 in DNA: TGTGCCAGCAGCCAGGGGGATTCACCCCTCCACTTT. Encoded protein: CASSQGDSPLHF.

This clonotype has only a few counts. This sequence joins TRBV7-9 and TRBJ2-7; either TRBD1 or TRBD2 may fit D (5 bases each). CDR1 is SEHNR, CDR2 FQNEAQ, per germline (reference sequence). The CDR3 runs to 14 residues. V was pared by 5 bases and J by 2 bases, with 13 bases between. DNA of the CDR3: TGTGCCAGCAGCCCCCGGGACCGAACCTACGAGCAGTACTTC. Residues: CASSPRDRTYEQYF.

This rearrangement joins TRBV5-1 to TRBJ2-1; 8 bases fit TRBD1. CDR1 is SGHRS, CDR2 YFSETQ, per germline. The V and J ends lost 0 bases and 8 bases, in that order; junction bases with no gene match: 22. The CDR3 has 20 amino acids. DNA for the CDR3: TGCGCCAGCAGCTTGGTGTGGGACAGGACGATCAATTTCGTTTCAGATGAGCAGTTCTTC. Protein sequence: CASSLVWDRTINFVSDEQFF.

In its sample, this clonotype was seen a few times. This rearrangement joins TRBV7-3 to TRBJ2-3; the match to TRBD2 covers 9 bases. Per the germline V gene, CDR1 is SGHTA and CDR2 is FQGTGA. The V and J ends lost 5 bases and 6 bases, in that order; junction bases with no gene match: 9. The CDR3 runs to 15 residues. The CDR3 loop reads CASSPIAGVVDTQYF. CDR3 in DNA: TGTGCCAGCAGCCCCATAGCGGGAGTGGTGGATACGCAGTATTTT.

V gene TRBV29-1 combines with J gene TRBJ2-1, with 8 bases aligning to TRBD2. The CDR3 is 13 amino acids. In germline, CDR1 is SQVTM, CDR2 ANQGSEA. V was pared by 5 bases and J by 0 bases, with 0 bases of the junction left unmatched. The CDR3 nucleotides read TGCAGCGTTAGCGGGAGCTCCTACAATGAGCAGTTCTTC. Translated: CSVSGSSYNEQFF.